Below are 30 T cell receptor beta chains sequenced from a single sample in a study of T cell changes during pregnancy in multiple sclerosis. Assay used: immunoSEQ multiplex PCR; TCRdb lists only in-frame clones, some missing. The repertoire holds roughly 29,000 clones, with 85% to 90% as singletons. The sample here was CD8+ T cells from peripheral blood mononuclear cells, taken before pregnancy. Receptors originate from a female donor with multiple sclerosis, enrolled in a pregnancy study.

The V gene is TRBV30, the J gene TRBJ2-2, with 10 bases identical to TRBD2. With 5 bases clipped from V and 6 bases from J, the junction kept 0 bases outside the gene matches. Germline V gene lookup returns CDR1 GTSNPN and CDR2 SVGIG (reference sequence). This CDR3 is built from 12 residues. The CDR3 sequence is CAWLAGAGELFF. The CDR3 DNA reads as TGTGCCTGGCTAGCGGGGGCCGGGGAGCTGTTTTTT.

The chain carries TRBV27 and TRBJ2-3, with D possibly TRBD2 on 6 matching bases. Between the trimmed V and J ends, which lost 7 bases and 2 bases, there was a span of 10 bases. This CDR3 is 13 amino acids long. CDR1 and CDR2 from the germline V gene are MNHEY and SMNVEV (reference sequence). This CDR3 reads CASIGGSTDTQYF. CDR3 in DNA: TGTGCCAGCATTGGGGGGTCCACAGATACGCAGTATTTT.

The gene calls are TRBV5-1 and TRBJ2-7, with D possibly matching TRBD2 (6 bases). With 2 bases removed from V and 2 bases from J, the gap between germline ends came to 11 bases. The CDR3 has 14 residues. CDR1 and CDR2 from the germline V gene are SGHRS and YFSETQ. The CDR3 loop reads CASSLGGYTYEQYF. CDR3 nucleotide sequence: TGCGCCAGCAGCTTAGGAGGGTACACCTACGAGCAGTACTTC.

This clone was recorded once. The chain has TRBV4-3 and TRBJ1-2; tentatively, D is TRBD1 (6 bases). This CDR3 comprises 18 residues. The ends were cut back, 0 bases at V and 3 bases at J, with 20 bases in the middle. Germline CDR1 is LGHNA and CDR2 is YSLEER. CDR3 in amino acids: CASSQDGPGGEAHYGYTF. The CDR3 region has the DNA TGCGCCAGCAGCCAAGATGGGCCGGGGGGCGAAGCCCACTATGGCTACACCTTC.

The genes are TRBV28 and TRBJ2-7; the D gene is possibly TRBD1 (6 bases). Trimming cost V 3 bases and J 5 bases, with 14 bases left between them. The CDR3 sequence is 14 residues long. The germline gives CDR1 MDHEN, CDR2 SYDVKM. CDR3 sequence (DNA): TGTGCCAGCAGTTTCGGCACAGGGATCCACGAGCAGTACTTC. Translation: CASSFGTGIHEQYF.

The gene calls are TRBV9 and TRBJ2-7, with 10 bases lining up with TRBD1. Unmatched junction bases numbered 3, after V lost 3 bases and J lost 3 bases. Germline-derived CDR1 and CDR2 are SGDLS and YYNGEE. The CDR3 is made up of 14 amino acids. For the CDR3, the DNA is TGTGCCAGCAGCGGAGGGACAGGGGACTACGAGCAGTACTTC. Protein product: CASSGGTGDYEQYF.

The count of this clone is one. The V gene is TRBV5-8, the J gene TRBJ1-6; the D gene is possibly TRBD1 (6 bases). CDR3 length: 18 amino acids. V lost 4 bases and J lost 5, with 22 bases in between. The germline CDR1 and CDR2 sequences are SGHTS and YDEGEE. The CDR3, as DNA: TGTGCCAGCAGCCCGGCCTGGACAGATCTTTCCAATAATTCACCCCTCCACTTT. It encodes CASSPAWTDLSNNSPLHF. The whole variable domain, remainder taken from reference TRBV5-8 and TRBJ1-6, is EAGVTQSPTHLIKTRGQQATLRCSPISGHTSVYWYQQALGLGLQFLLWYDEGEERNRGNFPPRFSGRQFPNYSSELNVNALELEDSALYLCASSPAWTDLSNNSPLHFGNGTRLTVT.

V and J are TRBV28 and TRBJ1-1, with a tentative D call TRBD1 (5 bases). The V and J ends lost 1 base and 5 bases respectively, with 14 bases between them. The germline CDR1 and CDR2 sequences are MDHEN and SYDVKM. This CDR3 has 15 residues. CDR3 sequence: CASSLYRGGRTEAFF. Written as DNA, the CDR3 is TGTGCCAGCAGTTTATATAGGGGCGGAAGAACTGAAGCTTTCTTT.

The CDR3 sequence: CAISESEGGRYGYTF. The CDR3 nucleotides read TGTGCCATCAGTGAGTCGGAGGGCGGAAGGTATGGCTACACCTTC. J is TRBJ1-2 and V is TRBV10-3; D call uncertain. There are 15 residues in the CDR3. The V gene lost 0 bases and the J gene lost 5 bases, with 13 bases spanning the gap. Germline values: CDR1 ENHRY, CDR2 SYGVKD.

V usage is TRBV10-3 and J usage is TRBJ2-1; D not resolved. The CDR3 contains 12 residues. With 2 bases removed from V and 6 bases from J, the gap between germline ends came to 5 bases. CDR1 is ENHRY and CDR2 is SYGVKD in the germline V gene. CDR3 nucleotides: TGTGCCATCAGTGAGCCCTTCAATGAGCAGTTCTTC. Translating it yields CAISEPFNEQFF.

This clone was counted once. This chain connects TRBV30 to TRBJ1-6; D is uncertain. V shed 2 bases and J shed 0 bases, with 8 bases lying between them. This CDR3 spans 15 amino acids. Germline CDR1 GTSNPN, CDR2 SVGIG (reference sequence). The CDR3 DNA follows: TGTGCCTGGAGTATCTTAAACTCCTATAATTCACCCCTCCACTTT. It specifies CAWSILNSYNSPLHF.

The chain links TRBV4-1 to TRBJ1-2, with TRBD1 identical over 9 bases. With V trimmed by 3 bases and J by 4 bases, 12 bases remained unmatched. Germline-derived CDR1 and CDR2 are MGHRA and YSYEKL. This CDR3 is 17 amino acids long. CDR3 nucleotide sequence: TGCGCCAGCAGCCACAGGGACAGGGCAGACCTATTCTATGGCTACACCTTC. Translating gives CASSHRDRADLFYGYTF.

CDR3 protein: CASSQDITVYEQYF. CDR3 coding DNA: TGCGCCAGCAGCCAAGATATAACAGTCTACGAGCAGTACTTC. V is TRBV4-3 and J is TRBJ2-7; no definite D call. This CDR3 region has 14 residues. Trimming stripped 0 bases from V and 3 bases from J, with 9 bases between. Germline V gene lookup returns CDR1 LGHNA and CDR2 YSLEER.

This chain uses TRBV14 with TRBJ1-2; D perhaps matches TRBD1 (5 bases). The V and J ends lost 3 bases and 1 base respectively, with 6 bases between them. There are 13 residues in the CDR3. Germline V gene lookup returns CDR1 SGHDN and CDR2 FVKESK. This CDR3 reads CASSQGLNYGYTF. The CDR3 DNA reads as TGTGCCAGCAGCCAGGGACTTAACTATGGCTACACCTTC. The complete variable domain, with remaining parts taken from reference TRBV14 and TRBJ1-2, reads EAGVTQFPSHSVIEKGQTVTLRCDPISGHDNLYWYRRVMGKEIKFLLHFVKESKQDESGMPNNRFLAERTGGTYSTLKVQPAELEDSGVYFCASSQGLNYGYTFGSGTRLTVV.

The chain has TRBV7-9 and TRBJ2-5, with 9 bases aligning to TRBD2. Germline CDR1 is SEHNR and CDR2 is FQNEAQ (reference sequence). There are 16 residues in the CDR3. The V segment lost 4 bases and the J segment 5 bases; nucleotides outside the gene matches: 11. In DNA form, the CDR3 reads TGTGCCAGCAGCTACCCCGGGACTAGCCCCGGTGAGACCCAGTACTTC. It yields the protein CASSYPGTSPGETQYF.

The V gene is TRBV5-4, the J gene TRBJ1-3; D is uncertain. CDR3 size: 12 residues. Germline CDR1 and CDR2: SGHNT and YYREEE (reference sequence). Trimming cost V 2 bases and J 3 bases, with 3 bases left between them. This CDR3 is CASSFGGNTIYF. For the CDR3, the DNA is TGTGCCAGCAGCTTCGGTGGAAACACCATATATTTT.

The chain uses TRBV4-3 and TRBJ1-4, with 12 bases lining up with TRBD1. V was pared by 4 bases and J by 8 bases, with 5 bases of the junction left unmatched. Per germline, CDR1 LGHNA and CDR2 YSLEER. This CDR3 is 15 amino acids long. The CDR3 DNA follows: TGCGCCAGCAGCCCCGGGACAGGGGGCGGGGAAAAACTGTTTTTT. It is translated as CASSPGTGGGEKLFF.

The chain employs TRBV6-5 and TRBJ1-1, with D maybe TRBD1 (6 bases). Germline V lookup: CDR1 MNHEY, CDR2 SVGAGI. Trimming pared 4 bases from V and 0 bases from J, leaving 12 bases between. This CDR3 region has 15 residues. In nucleotides, the CDR3 is TGTGCCAGCAGTTGGAAGGGGGATCTGAACACTGAAGCTTTCTTT. It codes for CASSWKGDLNTEAFF.

CDR3 DNA sequence: TGTGCCAGCAGCTTATTGGCTCTTGTGGGGGGAAGGATCGAGCAGTACTTC. This sequence encodes CASSLLALVGGRIEQYF. The chain carries TRBV11-2 and TRBJ2-7, with a possible D match to TRBD2 (6 bases). CDR1 and CDR2 from the germline V gene are SGHAT and FQNNGV. The CDR3 loop spans 17 amino acids. With 2 bases removed from V and 6 bases from J, the gap between germline ends came to 23 bases. The variable domain in full, with the rest retrieved from reference TRBV11-2 and TRBJ2-7, is EAGVAQSPRYKIIEKRQSVAFWCNPISGHATLYWYQQILGQGPKLLIQFQNNGVVDDSQLPKDRFSAERLKGVDSTLKIQPAKLEDSAVYLCASSLLALVGGRIEQYFGPGTRLTVT.

The J gene is TRBJ2-2, the V gene TRBV6-4; D may be TRBD2 (5 bases). Germline assignment: CDR1 MRHNA and CDR2 SNTAGT. V was clipped by 8 bases and J by 4 bases, with 17 bases between them. CDR3 length: 15 residues. Written as DNA, the CDR3 is TGTGCCAGCGGGGAGCGAGGAGGAAGCACCGGGGAGCTGTTTTTT. Translation: CASGERGGSTGELFF.

This chain joins TRBV27 and TRBJ1-2; 9 bases fit TRBD1. Germline-derived CDR1 and CDR2 are MNHEY and SMNVEV (reference sequence). J was trimmed by 0 bases and V by 0 bases; bases with no gene match: 5. The CDR3 consists of 17 residues. CDR3 DNA sequence: TGTGCCAGCAGTTTATCGTTGAGGACAGGGGCTAACTATGGCTACACCTTC. Amino acids: CASSLSLRTGANYGYTF.

The V gene is TRBV6-6, the J gene TRBJ2-5, with 7 bases lining up with TRBD1. Trimming at V came to 2 bases and at J to 5 bases, leaving 5 bases not matched to a gene. The CDR3 is 14 amino acids. Germline V gene lookup returns CDR1 MNHNY and CDR2 SVGAGI (reference sequence). The CDR3 here is CASSYTTGFETQYF. CDR3 nucleotide sequence: TGTGCCAGCAGTTACACGACAGGGTTTGAGACCCAGTACTTC.

This clone was seen only a few times. The gene calls are TRBV6-4 and TRBJ1-4; TRBD1 matches at 7 bases. Trimming removed 4 bases from V and 3 bases from J; junction bases left unmatched: 5. The CDR3 covers 15 residues. The germline gives CDR1 MRHNA, CDR2 SNTAGT. DNA of the CDR3: TGTGCCAGCAGTGCAACAGGGGATGCTAATGAAAAACTGTTTTTT. Translated, it gives CASSATGDANEKLFF.

V is TRBV4-3 and J is TRBJ2-7, with TRBD2 matching over 9 bases. The trim removed 2 bases at V and 3 bases at J, leaving 14 bases unmatched. The V gene's germline CDR1 is LGHNA and CDR2 YSLEER. The length of the CDR3 is 18 residues. The CDR3 sequence is CASSQSLLLAGGHYEQYF. The CDR3 coding sequence is TGCGCCAGCAGCCAATCTTTGCTTCTGGCGGGGGGGCACTACGAGCAGTACTTC.

The J gene is TRBJ1-2, the V gene TRBV27; 9 nucleotides agree with TRBD1. CDR1 is MNHEY, CDR2 SMNVEV, per germline (reference sequence). This CDR3 region has 15 residues. V was clipped by 5 bases and J by 3 bases; unmatched bases: 7. CDR3 nucleotide sequence: TGTGCCAGCAGTAGCCTGGGACAGGGTGACTATGGCTACACCTTC. Its protein is CASSSLGQGDYGYTF.

The chain employs TRBV28 and TRBJ1-1, with a weak D call TRBD1 (6 bases). Per the germline V gene, CDR1 is MDHEN and CDR2 is SYDVKM. The CDR3 has 12 residues. V was cut by 8 bases and J by 4 bases, with 11 bases left in between. This chain's CDR3 is CASGEGGTEAFF. The CDR3 region has the DNA TGTGCCAGCGGGGAGGGGGGCACTGAAGCTTTCTTT.

The chain combines TRBV5-1 with TRBJ1-5, with TRBD1 as a possible D gene (5 bases). The CDR3 consists of 15 residues. Deletions cut 0 bases from V and 1 base from J, with 8 bases between. CDR1 is SGHRS and CDR2 is YFSETQ in the germline V gene. The CDR3, as DNA: TGCGCCAGCAGCTTGGCAGGACAAAGCAATCAGCCCCAGCATTTT. Translation gives CASSLAGQSNQPQHF. The complete variable domain, with remaining parts taken from reference TRBV5-1 and TRBJ1-5, reads KAGVTQTPRYLIKTRGQQVTLSCSPISGHRSVSWYQQTPGQGLQFLFEYFSETQRNKGNFPGRFSGRQFSNSRSEMNVSTLELGDSALYLCASSLAGQSNQPQHFGDGTRLSIL.

This chain uses TRBV25-1 with TRBJ2-2, with D maybe TRBD1 (5 bases). The CDR3 extends over 13 amino acids. Germline loops: CDR1 MGHDK, CDR2 SYGVNS. Trimming took 3 bases from V and 5 from J, leaving 7 bases between them. The CDR3 DNA follows: TGTGCCAGCAGTGACAGGGATACCGGGGAGCTGTTTTTT. Protein: CASSDRDTGELFF.

This chain uses TRBV5-8 with TRBJ2-7; D may be TRBD2 (5 bases). CDR3 length: 16 residues. Germline V gene sequence: CDR1 SGHTS, CDR2 YDEGEE. V was pared by 2 bases and J by 2 bases, with 17 bases between. CDR3 amino acids: CASSLSLVALTYEQYF. CDR3 in DNA: TGTGCCAGCAGCTTATCACTAGTAGCCCTCACCTACGAGCAGTACTTC.

V is TRBV18 and J is TRBJ1-2, with no clear D. Germline CDR1 KGHSH, CDR2 LQKENI. Trimming took 3 bases from V and 8 from J, leaving 22 bases between them. The CDR3 length is 16 residues. In DNA form, the CDR3 reads TGTGCCAGCTCACCGTTCGAGGCGAATCTAGGAGTGGGCTACACCTTC. Protein product: CASSPFEANLGVGYTF.